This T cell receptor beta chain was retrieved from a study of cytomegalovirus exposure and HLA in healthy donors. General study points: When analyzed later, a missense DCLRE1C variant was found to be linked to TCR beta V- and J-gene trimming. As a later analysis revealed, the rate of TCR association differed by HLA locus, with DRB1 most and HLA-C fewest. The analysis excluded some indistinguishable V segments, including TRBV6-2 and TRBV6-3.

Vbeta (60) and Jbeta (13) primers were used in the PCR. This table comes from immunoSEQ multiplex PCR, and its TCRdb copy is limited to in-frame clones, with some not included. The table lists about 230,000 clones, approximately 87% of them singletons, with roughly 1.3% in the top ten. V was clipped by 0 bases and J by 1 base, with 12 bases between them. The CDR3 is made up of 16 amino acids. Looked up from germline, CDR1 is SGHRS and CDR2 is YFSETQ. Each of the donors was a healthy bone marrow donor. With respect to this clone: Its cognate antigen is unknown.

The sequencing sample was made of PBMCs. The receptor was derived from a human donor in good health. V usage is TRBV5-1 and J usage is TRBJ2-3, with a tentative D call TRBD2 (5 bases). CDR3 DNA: TGCGCCAGCAGCTTGGCCTCAGGACTTCGCACAGATACGCAGTATTTT. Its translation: CASSLASGLRTDTQYF.